This is a list of T cell receptor beta chains from one sample in a study of regulatory T cells in long-lasting Graves disease. MiXCR was run by TCRdb on the multiplex PCR reads, yielding one entry per CDR3 protein. This sample has a few hundred thousand distinct CDR3 sequences, with approximately 12% found just once. The same sample was also used in a study of T cells in Graves' hyperthyroidism and ophthalmopathy.

This specimen was peripheral blood mononuclear cells (PBMCs), taken at new diagnosis, from a patient treated with antithyroid drugs. The receptors originated from a woman between 18 and 30 years old with Graves disease. Each CDR3 is given without its conserved first and last residue.

TRBJ2-7 TRBV27 12 ASSNLGQFCEQY
TRBJ2-3 TRBV6-2/TRBV6-3 16 ASSEFFLVAGGTDTQY
TRBJ1-1 TRBV15 12 ATSRVAGNTEAF
TRBJ1-2 TRBV15 11 ATSRVRLYGYT
TRBJ2-1 TRBV6-2/TRBV6-3 15 ASSYAPGGGSYNEQF
TRBJ1-6 TRBV4-3 12 ASSQDPLLSPLH
TRBJ2-3 TRBV7-9 10 ASSYTTDTQY
TRBJ2-5 TRBV5-1 14 ASRRTGTVNQETQY
TRBJ1-4 TRBV2 14 ASRGGAAGTNEKPF
TRBJ2-3 TRBV6-2/TRBV6-3 11 AGQGERGDTQY
TRBJ1-1 TRBV29-1 11 AEVRGLNTEAF
TRBJ1-2 TRBV28 12 ASSLRGIERGYT
TRBJ1-2 TRBV13 11 ASSLEGLGGYT
TRBJ2-1 TRBV10-3 12 ATKRGEGYNEQF
TRBJ1-1 TRBV11-1 12 ASSLRRDRGEAF
TRBJ1-1 TRBV7-2 12 ASSLFTMNTEAF
TRBJ1-1 TRBV12-3/TRBV12-4 12 ASSLEGEVTEAF
TRBJ2-1 TRBV6-1 12 ASGEQGVWNEQF
TRBJ1-1 TRBV6-2/TRBV6-3 14 ASSYSASRGYTEAF
TRBJ2-6 TRBV5-1 16 ASSLVAGADSGANVLT
TRBJ1-2 TRBV7-9 10 ATRRGGGGYT
TRBJ2-1 TRBV20-1 11 SAPSSGGAGKF
TRBJ1-5 TRBV20-1 11 SARESGGEPQH
TRBJ2-2 TRBV9 11 ASGRGSAGELF
TRBJ2-3 TRBV4-1 15 ASSRPEGGGVWNTQY
TRBJ2-4 TRBV6-2/TRBV6-3 12 ASSYAAGRNIQY
TRBJ2-1 TRBV20-1 14 SAIDRVNVPYNEQF
TRBJ2-1 TRBV14 12 ASNSRDLYNEQF
TRBJ2-2 TRBV7-6 14 ASSSHSDLMSGELF
TRBJ2-3 TRBV28 13 ASSLTGSSTDTQY
TRBJ1-3 TRBV7-9 14 ASRSGGGHAGNTIY
TRBJ1-2 TRBV7-2 14 ASSLTGLPANYGYT
TRBJ2-1 TRBV7-9 12 ASSAAGTSDQQF
TRBJ1-4 TRBV5-1 14 ASSLERGTANEKLF
TRBJ1-1 TRBV7-9 10 ATRRGDTEAF
TRBJ1-3 TRBV10-3 14 AIRVTGGPSGNTIY
TRBJ1-2 TRBV9 14 ASSPMPGTEAYGYT
TRBJ1-1 TRBV7-9 11 AIRQIQNTEAF
TRBJ2-7 TRBV28 8 ASKSGEQY
TRBJ2-1 TRBV20-1 15 SARGLAGITSYNEQF
TRBJ2-3 TRBV9 11 ASSPPPRDTQY
TRBJ2-2 TRBV12-3/TRBV12-4 13 ASSEAGGPPGELF
TRBJ2-7 TRBV7-9 11 ASSRGQIYEQY
TRBJ1-1 TRBV7-9 15 ASSLALGQMMNTEAF
TRBJ1-1 TRBV5-1 14 ASSLHHRGRGTEAF
TRBJ2-5 TRBV10-3 9 AIRSQETQY
TRBJ1-1 TRBV6-1 14 ASSDPPGAMNTEAF
TRBJ1-1 TRBV7-9 9 ASEVNTEAF